A selection of T cell receptor beta chains follows, all from one sample in a study of blood T cell repertoires in COVID-19. The repertoire was sequenced with immunoSEQ multiplex PCR; TCRdb's copy has only in-frame clones and lacks some. The sample records a few hundred thousand clones, 70% to 90% being singletons. The sequenced sample was PBMCs or T cells enriched from blood (not recorded which). These receptor sequences come from a woman in her twenties or thirties who had recovered from COVID-19. CDR3s include the opening cysteine and the closing phenylalanine or tryptophan. A D gene is named only where the DNA matches it firmly. Clone size is given for some rows only: seen once, a few or many times, or a class if the clone is expanded.

j_call,clone_size,d_call,v_call,cdr3_aa,cdr3_nt
TRBJ1-6,few,TRBD1,TRBV2,CASSTDRGRQRSPLHF,TGTGCCAGCAGCACAGACAGGGGGCGACAAAGGTCACCCCTCCACTTT
TRBJ1-6,-,TRBD1,TRBV30,CAWSVPGQGYPSNSPLHF,TGTGCCTGGAGTGTCCCGGGACAGGGTTATCCCTCTAATTCACCCCTCCACTTT
TRBJ2-5,-,TRBD1,TRBV5-1,CASSSGQQETQYF,TGCGCCAGCAGCTCGGGACAGCAAGAGACCCAGTACTTC
TRBJ1-4,once,-,TRBV5-1,CASSLGGPGEKLFF,TGCGCCAGCAGCTTGGGTGGGCCTGGTGAAAAACTGTTTTTT
TRBJ1-5,few,-,TRBV7-2,CASSAGPVGAQPQHF,TGTGCCAGCAGCGCGGGCCCTGTGGGAGCACAGCCCCAGCATTTT
TRBJ1-1,-,-,TRBV19,CASSVRADRGTEAFF,TGTGCCAGTAGTGTTCGGGCCGACCGAGGGACTGAAGCTTTCTTT
TRBJ1-2,few,-,TRBV7-2,CASSTPRVGYGYTF,TGTGCCAGCAGCACCCCCAGGGTGGGATATGGCTACACCTTC
TRBJ1-1,-,-,TRBV30,CCYRVDTEAFF,TGCTGCTACAGGGTAGACACTGAAGCTTTCTTT
TRBJ1-2,once,TRBD1,TRBV6-1,CASSEMGQGYYGYTF,TGTGCCAGCAGTGAAATGGGACAGGGATACTATGGCTACACCTTC
TRBJ1-6,-,-,TRBV6-5,CASSYSATPSSPLHF,TGTGCCAGCAGTTACTCGGCAACACCCAGTTCACCCCTCCACTTT
TRBJ1-3,-,-,TRBV5-5,CASSLAGTGNTIYF,TGTGCCAGCAGCTTGGCAGGGACTGGAAACACCATATATTTT
TRBJ1-5,-,-,TRBV10-1,CASSGVRWARVICQPQHF,TGCGCCAGCTCAGGAGTAAGGTGGGCGCGGGTCATCTGTCAGCCCCAGCATTTT
TRBJ1-3,-,TRBD1,TRBV19,CASTKQGAFGNTIYF,TGTGCCAGTACTAAACAGGGGGCGTTCGGAAACACCATATATTTT
TRBJ1-1,-,-,TRBV18,CASSPFPGEAFF,TGTGCCAGCTCACCATTCCCAGGTGAAGCTTTCTTT
TRBJ1-4,-,-,TRBV30,CAWGDGGKLFF,TGTGCCTGGGGCGATGGAGGAAAACTGTTTTTT
TRBJ2-1,-,TRBD1,TRBV7-8,CASSLEWDRDPYNEQFF,TGTGCCAGCAGCTTAGAGTGGGACAGGGATCCCTACAATGAGCAGTTCTTC
TRBJ2-1,-,TRBD2,TRBV9,CASSPEGLAGEQFF,TGTGCCAGCAGCCCGGAAGGACTAGCGGGGGAGCAGTTCTTC
TRBJ1-1,once,-,TRBV5-1,CASSLGPGWAEAFF,TGCGCCAGCAGCTTGGGGCCGGGGTGGGCTGAAGCTTTCTTT
TRBJ2-1,once,TRBD2,TRBV7-3,CASSPSGGYNEQFF,TGTGCCAGCAGCCCTAGCGGGGGCTACAATGAGCAGTTCTTC
TRBJ2-3,-,-,TRBV10-2,CASSQNPGPDTQYF,TGCGCCAGCAGCCAGAACCCGGGTCCAGATACGCAGTATTTT